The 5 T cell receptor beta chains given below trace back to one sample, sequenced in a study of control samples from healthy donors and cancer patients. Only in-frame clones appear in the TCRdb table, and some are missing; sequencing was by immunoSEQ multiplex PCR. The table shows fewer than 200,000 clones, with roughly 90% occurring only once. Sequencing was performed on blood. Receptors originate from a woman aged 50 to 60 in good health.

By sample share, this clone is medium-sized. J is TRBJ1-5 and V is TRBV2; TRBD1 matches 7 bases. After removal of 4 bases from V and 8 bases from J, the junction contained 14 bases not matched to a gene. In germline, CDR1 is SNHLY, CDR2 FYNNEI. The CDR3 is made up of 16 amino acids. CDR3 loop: CASSATGSLGGEPQHF. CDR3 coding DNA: TGTGCCAGCAGTGCGACAGGGAGCCTTGGGGGTGAGCCCCAGCATTTT.

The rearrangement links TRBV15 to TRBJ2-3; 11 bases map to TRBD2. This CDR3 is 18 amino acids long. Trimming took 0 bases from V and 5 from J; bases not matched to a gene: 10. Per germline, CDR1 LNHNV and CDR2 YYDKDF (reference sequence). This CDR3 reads CATSRDIFSGGARDTQYF. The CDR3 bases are TGTGCCACCAGCAGAGATATATTTAGCGGGGGGGCCAGAGATACGCAGTATTTT.

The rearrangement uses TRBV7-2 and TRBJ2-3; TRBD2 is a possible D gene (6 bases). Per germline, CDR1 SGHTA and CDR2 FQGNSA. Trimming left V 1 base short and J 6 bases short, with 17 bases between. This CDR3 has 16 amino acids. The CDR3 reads CASSLGRSSGRDTQYF. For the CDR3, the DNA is TGTGCCAGCAGCTTAGGCAGGAGTAGCGGCCGGGATACGCAGTATTTT.

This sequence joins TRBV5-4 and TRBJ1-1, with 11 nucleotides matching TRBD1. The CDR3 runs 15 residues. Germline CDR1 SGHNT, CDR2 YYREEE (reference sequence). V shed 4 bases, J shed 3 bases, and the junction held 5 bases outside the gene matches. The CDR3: CASSVGQGAYTEAFF. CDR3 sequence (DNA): TGTGCCAGCAGCGTAGGACAGGGGGCGTACACTGAAGCTTTCTTT.

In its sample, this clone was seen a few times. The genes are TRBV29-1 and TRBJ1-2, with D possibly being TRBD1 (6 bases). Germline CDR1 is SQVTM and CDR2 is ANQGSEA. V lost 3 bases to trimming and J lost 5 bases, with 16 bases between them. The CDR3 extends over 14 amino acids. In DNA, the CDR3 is TGCAGCGTTGACCTCGTAGGGGGAGGGTATGGCTACACCTTC. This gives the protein CSVDLVGGGYGYTF. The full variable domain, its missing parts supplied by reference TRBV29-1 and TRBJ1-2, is SAVISQKPSRDICQRGTSLTIQCQVDSQVTMMFWYRQQPGQSLTLIATANQGSEATYESGFVIDKFPISRPNLTFSTLTVSNMSPEDSSIYLCSVDLVGGGYGYTFGSGTRLTVV.